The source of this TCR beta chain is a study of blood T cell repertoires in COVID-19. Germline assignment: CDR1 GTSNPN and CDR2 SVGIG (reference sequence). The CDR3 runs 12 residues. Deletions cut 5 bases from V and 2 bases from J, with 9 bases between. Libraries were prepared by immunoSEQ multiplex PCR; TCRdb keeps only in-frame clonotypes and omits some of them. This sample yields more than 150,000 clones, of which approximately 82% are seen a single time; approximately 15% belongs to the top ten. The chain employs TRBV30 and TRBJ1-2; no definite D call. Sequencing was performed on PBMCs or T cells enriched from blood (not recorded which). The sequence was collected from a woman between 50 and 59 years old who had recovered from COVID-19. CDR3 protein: CAWDEGNYGYTF. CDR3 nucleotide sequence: TGTGCCTGGGATGAGGGAAACTATGGCTACACCTTC.